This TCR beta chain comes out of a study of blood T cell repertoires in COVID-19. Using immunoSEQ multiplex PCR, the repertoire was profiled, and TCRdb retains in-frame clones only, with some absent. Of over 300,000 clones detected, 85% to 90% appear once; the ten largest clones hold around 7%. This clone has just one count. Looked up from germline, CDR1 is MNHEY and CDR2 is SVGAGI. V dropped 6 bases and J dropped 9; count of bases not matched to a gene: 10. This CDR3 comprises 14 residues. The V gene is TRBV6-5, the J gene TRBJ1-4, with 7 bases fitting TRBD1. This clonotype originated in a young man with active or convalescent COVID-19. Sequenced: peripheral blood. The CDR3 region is CASRSLRDSQKLFF. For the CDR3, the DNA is TGTGCCAGCAGGTCTCTACGGGACAGCCAAAAACTGTTTTTT.